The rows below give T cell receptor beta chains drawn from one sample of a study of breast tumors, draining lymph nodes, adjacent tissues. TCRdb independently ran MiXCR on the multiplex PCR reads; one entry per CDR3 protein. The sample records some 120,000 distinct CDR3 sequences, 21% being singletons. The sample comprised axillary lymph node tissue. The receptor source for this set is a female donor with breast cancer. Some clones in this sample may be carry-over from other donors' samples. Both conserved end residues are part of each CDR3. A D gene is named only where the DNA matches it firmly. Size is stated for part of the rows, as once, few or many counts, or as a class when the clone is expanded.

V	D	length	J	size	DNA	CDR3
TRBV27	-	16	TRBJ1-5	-	TGTGCCAGCAGTTTAGGCTATCTGGGGAGCAATCAGCCCCAGCATTTT	CASSLGYLGSNQPQHF
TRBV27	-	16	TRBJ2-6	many	TGTGCCAGCAGTTCAACCCAAGTTTCTGGGGCCAACGTCCTGACTTTC	CASSSTQVSGANVLTF
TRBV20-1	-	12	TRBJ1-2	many	TGCAGTGCTAGACGTGTAAACTATGGCTACACCTTC	CSARRVNYGYTF
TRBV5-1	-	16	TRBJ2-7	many	TGCGCCAGCGGAGGAGGGGGCACTACAAACTCCTACGAGCAGTACTTC	CASGGGGTTNSYEQYF
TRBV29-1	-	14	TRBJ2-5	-	TGCAGCGTTGGTAAGGGCCAGCACCAAGAGACCCAGTACTTC	CSVGKGQHQETQYF
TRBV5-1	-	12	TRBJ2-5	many	TGCGCCAGCAGCTCCGGTCGGGAGACCCAGTACTTC	CASSSGRETQYF
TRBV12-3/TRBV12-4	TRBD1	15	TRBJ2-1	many	TGTGCCAGCAGTTCGCCGGGACAGGGGAGGGGTGAGCAGTTCTTC	CASSSPGQGRGEQFF
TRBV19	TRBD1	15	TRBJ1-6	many	TGTGCCAGTAAGAGAGGACAGGATAATAATTCACCCCTCCACTTT	CASKRGQDNNSPLHF
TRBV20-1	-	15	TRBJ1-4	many	TGCAGTGCTAGAGATCTACGGGGGCCTAATGAAAAACTGTTTTTT	CSARDLRGPNEKLFF
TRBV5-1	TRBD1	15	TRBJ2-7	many	TGCGCCAGCAGCCCCACCGGGACAGGGAACTACGAGCAGTACTTC	CASSPTGTGNYEQYF
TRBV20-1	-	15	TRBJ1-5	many	TGCAGTGCTAGAGGGCAGGGGAGGCGCAATCAGCCCCAGCATTTT	CSARGQGRRNQPQHF
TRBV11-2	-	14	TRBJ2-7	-	TGTGCCAGCAGTCCCGCCGTGGGCTCCTACGAGCAGTACTTT	CASSPAVGSYEQYF
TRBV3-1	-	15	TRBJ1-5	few	TGTGCCAGCAGCCAGACCCTAGACCCCCAACAGCCCCAGCATTTT	CASSQTLDPQQPQHF
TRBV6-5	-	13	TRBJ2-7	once	TGTGCCAGCAGGACACGGGACGCCTACGGGCAGTACTTC	CASRTRDAYGQYF
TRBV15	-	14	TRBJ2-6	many	TGTGCCACCAGAGGAGACCCAGGGGCCAACGTCCTGACTTTC	CATRGDPGANVLTF
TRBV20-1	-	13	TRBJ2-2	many	TGCAGTGCTTCCACAGGGAGGCCCGGGGAGCTGTTTTTT	CSASTGRPGELFF
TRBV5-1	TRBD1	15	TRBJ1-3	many	TGCGCCAGCAGCAGCAACAGGGGCTTCGGAAACACCATATATTTT	CASSSNRGFGNTIYF
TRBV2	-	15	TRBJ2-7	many	TGTGCCAGCAGTGAACTTAGCGGACACTCCTACGAGCAGTACTTC	CASSELSGHSYEQYF
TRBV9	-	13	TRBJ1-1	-	TGTGCCAGCAGCGTAGGTTCGAACACTGAAGCTTTCTTT	CASSVGSNTEAFF
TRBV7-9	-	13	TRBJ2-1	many	TGTGCCAGCAGCTTAGCGAGGGACAATGAGCAGTTCTTC	CASSLARDNEQFF
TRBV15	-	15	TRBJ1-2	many	TGTGCCACCAGCAGAGATCTAGGAGGGGATCATGGCTACACCTTC	CATSRDLGGDHGYTF
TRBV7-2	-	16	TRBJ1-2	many	TGTGCCAGCAGCTTAGATCCGGGGGTAGCTAACTATGGCTACACCTTC	CASSLDPGVANYGYTF
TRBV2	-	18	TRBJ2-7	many	TGTGCCAGCAGTGGGGTAAAGGGTTCCAAAGGGCCAACCTACGAGCAGTACTTC	CASSGVKGSKGPTYEQYF
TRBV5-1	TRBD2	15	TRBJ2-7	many	TGCGCCAGCAGCTGGGGACTAGCGGCGTCCTACGAGCAGTACTTC	CASSWGLAASYEQYF
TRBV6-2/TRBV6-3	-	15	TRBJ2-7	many	TGTGCCAGCAGTTACAGGGACGCCCTTTCCTACGAGCAGTACTTC	CASSYRDALSYEQYF
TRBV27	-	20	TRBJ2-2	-	TGTGCCAGTACAAGACTCAGGGGAGACCACCGGGGAGGGACCACCGGGGAGCTGTTTTTT	CASTRLRGDHRGGTTGELFF
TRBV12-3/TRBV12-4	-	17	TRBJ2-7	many	TGTGCCAGCAGCCTTCGGGGAGGAAGCGGAGTTAGGGACGAGCAGTACTTC	CASSLRGGSGVRDEQYF
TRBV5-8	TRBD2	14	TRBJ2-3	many	TGTGCCAGCAGCACGCCCGGGACTAGAGATACGCAGTATTTT	CASSTPGTRDTQYF
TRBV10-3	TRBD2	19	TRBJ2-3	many	TGTGCCATCAGTGAGTCGCCCCTAGCGGGAGGGCCCAGCACAGATACGCAGTATTTT	CAISESPLAGGPSTDTQYF
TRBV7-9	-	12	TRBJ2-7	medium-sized	TGTGCCAGCAGCCTAGGGAGCTACGAGCAGTACTTC	CASSLGSYEQYF
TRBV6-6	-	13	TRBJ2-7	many	TGTGCCAGCAGCTCCGCTATTTCCTACGAGCAGTACTTC	CASSSAISYEQYF
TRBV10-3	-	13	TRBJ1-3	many	TGTGCCATCTCATGGGGCGTGGGAAACACCATATATTTT	CAISWGVGNTIYF
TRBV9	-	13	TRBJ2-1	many	TGTGCCAGCAGCCCCCCCAGGGTCGATGAGCAGTTCTTC	CASSPPRVDEQFF
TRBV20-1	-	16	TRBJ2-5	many	TGCAGTGCTGAGGACAGATCGGGTTCGGGGAAAGAGACCCAGTACTTC	CSAEDRSGSGKETQYF
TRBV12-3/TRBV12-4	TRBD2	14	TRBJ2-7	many	TGTGCCAGCAGTTTGGCGGGAGCGCTTTACGAGCAGTACTTC	CASSLAGALYEQYF
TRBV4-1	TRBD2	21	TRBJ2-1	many	TGCGCCAGCAGCCCCGACGCACCGGGACTAGCGGGAGTTCACTCCTACAATGAGCAGTTCTTC	CASSPDAPGLAGVHSYNEQFF
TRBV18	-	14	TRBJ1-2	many	TGTGCCAGCTCATCCTCTCTATATAACTATGGCTACACCTTC	CASSSSLYNYGYTF
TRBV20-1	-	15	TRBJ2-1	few	TGCAGTGCTAGAGATCCGACCGGGTCCTACAATGAGCAGTTCTTC	CSARDPTGSYNEQFF
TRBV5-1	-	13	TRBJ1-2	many	TGCGCCAGCAGCTTGGGAGGGAAGAATGGCTACACCTTC	CASSLGGKNGYTF
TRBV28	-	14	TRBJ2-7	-	TGTGCCAGCAGGCTAGGGGGATTGACTTACGAGCAGTACTTC	CASRLGGLTYEQYF
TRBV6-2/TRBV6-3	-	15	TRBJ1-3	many	TGTGCCAGCAGTTCGGGGCAGCGTCCTGGAAACACCATATATTTT	CASSSGQRPGNTIYF
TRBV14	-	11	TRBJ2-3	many	TGTGCCAGCAGCCACCTCGATACGCAGTATTTT	CASSHLDTQYF
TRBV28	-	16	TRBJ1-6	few	TGTGCCAGCAGTTTAGGCAGCCCGGGCTATAATTCACCCCTCCACTTT	CASSLGSPGYNSPLHF
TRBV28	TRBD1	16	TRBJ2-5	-	TGTGCCAGCAGTCCTTCCCCGGGACAGGGACAAGAGACCCAGTACTTC	CASSPSPGQGQETQYF
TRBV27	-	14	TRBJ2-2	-	TGTGCCAGCAGGGTTTATCATAACACCGGGGAGCTGTTTTTT	CASRVYHNTGELFF
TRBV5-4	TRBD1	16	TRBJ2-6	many	TGTGCCAGCACCCAGGGGGTCGGGTCTGGGGCCAACGTCCTGACTTTC	CASTQGVGSGANVLTF
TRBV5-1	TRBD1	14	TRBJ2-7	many	TGCGCCAGCAGCTGGGGACAGGGAAACTACGAGCAGTACTTC	CASSWGQGNYEQYF
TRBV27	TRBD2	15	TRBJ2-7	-	TGTGCCAGCAGTCTGACTAGCGGCCCCGCCTACGAGCAGCACTTC	CASSLTSGPAYEQHF
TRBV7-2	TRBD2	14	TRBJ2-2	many	TGTGCCAGCAGCTTGACTAGCTACACCGGGGAGCTGTTTTTT	CASSLTSYTGELFF
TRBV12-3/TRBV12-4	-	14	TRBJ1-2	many	TGTGCCAGCAGTGTCGGGGGATCTAACTATGGCTACACCTTC	CASSVGGSNYGYTF
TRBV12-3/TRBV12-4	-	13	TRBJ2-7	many	TGTGCCAGCAGTTTAGTAGGGGGGACCGAGCAGTACTTC	CASSLVGGTEQYF